This T cell receptor (beta chain) was sequenced during a study of cytomegalovirus exposure and HLA in healthy donors. Donors were ostensibly healthy at sampling, although undocumented immune exposures were probable. Study outcomes and limitations: The authors confirmed in vitro that a few CMV-associated chains were specific for CMV antigens. What a later analysis reportedly showed was that an Asian-associated ancestry cluster had fewer N-insertions than the approximately 700-donor mean. Certain sequence variants were highly shared and formed a cluster, and this cluster was likely a sequencing artifact.

Per the germline V gene, CDR1 is SGHTA and CDR2 is FQGNSA. Losses at the gene ends were 3 bases for V and 4 bases for J; bases not matched to a gene: 4. The CDR3 sequence is 15 residues long. Comments on this clone: What it binds is not known.

The PCR made use of 60 Vbeta and 13 Jbeta primers. Clones were read by immunoSEQ multiplex PCR, and TCRdb kept only the in-frame ones, dropping some. The sample contains about 140,000 clones, roughly 74% of which appear only once. The sequenced material came from PBMCs. The sequence derives from a man in his forties or fifties in good health and CMV-seronegative. The gene calls are TRBV7-2 and TRBJ2-3, with TRBD1 identical over 10 bases. CDR3 amino acids: CASSFLGQGADTQYF. The CDR3 coding sequence is TGTGCCAGCAGCTTCCTTGGACAGGGGGCAGATACGCAGTATTTT.